A single sample is the source of the 19 T cell receptor beta chains below, sequenced in a study of blood T cell repertoires in COVID-19. Clones were sequenced by immunoSEQ multiplex PCR, and TCRdb holds only the in-frame ones, with some missing. The table records under 95,000 clones, approximately 93% of them present only once. Sample: peripheral blood. The receptors come from a man aged 45-65 years with COVID-19, enrolled during active disease.

The rearrangement links TRBV3-1 (or the pseudogene TRBV3-2) to TRBJ2-1; D is unclear. Trimming removed 3 bases at V and 0 bases at J, with 12 bases between. The CDR3 spans 16 residues. Germline V lookup: CDR1 LGHDT, CDR2 YNNKEL (reference sequence). CDR3 nucleotides: TGTGCCAGCAGCCAGGGCCGTTATAGCTCCTACAATGAGCAGTTCTTC. Translation gives CASSQGRYSSYNEQFF.

The chain is built from TRBV3-1 (or the pseudogene TRBV3-2) and TRBJ2-3; 14 nucleotides line up with TRBD2. Looked up from germline, CDR1 is LGHDT and CDR2 is YNNKEL (reference sequence). The V gene end was trimmed by 4 bases and the J gene end by 4 bases; junction bases not matched to a gene: 4. CDR3 size: 16 residues. CDR3 in amino acids: CASSPRLAGGSDTQYF. The CDR3 coding sequence is TGTGCCAGCAGCCCACGACTAGCGGGAGGGTCAGATACGCAGTATTTT.

V and J are TRBV15 and TRBJ2-7, with 7 bases matching TRBD1. With V trimmed by 3 bases and J by 0 bases, 2 bases remained unmatched. CDR1 and CDR2 from the germline V gene are LNHNV and YYDKDF (reference sequence). The CDR3 loop spans 14 amino acids. The CDR3 bases are TGTGCCACCAGCAGCCGGACAGGCTCCTACGAGCAGTACTTC. It specifies CATSSRTGSYEQYF.

Remarks on this clone: One end of the junction does not line up with germline, which may come from a read error. The chain recombines TRBV6-2 or TRBV6-3 with TRBJ2-5; perhaps TRBD1 as D (6 bases). Per the germline V gene, CDR1 is MNHEY and CDR2 is SVGEGT. CDR3 size: 13 residues. The CDR3 loop is CASSFALDRGRDF. Written as DNA, the CDR3 is TGTGCCAGCAGTTTTGCTTTGGACAGAGGCAGGGACTTC.

The chain is built from TRBV19 and TRBJ1-5; 8 bases agree with TRBD1. Germline trimming cut 7 bases from V and 5 bases from J; bases unmatched to any gene: 4. CDR1 LNHDA and CDR2 SQIVND come from the germline V gene (reference sequence). The CDR3 is 13 amino acids. CDR3 loop: CASNGQGHQPQHF. CDR3 sequence (DNA): TGTGCCAGTAATGGACAGGGCCATCAGCCCCAGCATTTT.

J is TRBJ2-5 and V is TRBV7-3, with 11 bases aligning to TRBD2. V lost 0 bases and J lost 5; bases outside the gene matches: 11. CDR1 and CDR2 (germline): SGHTA, FQGTGA. The CDR3 runs to 18 residues. This CDR3 is CASSLTVASGRRGETQYF. The DNA for the CDR3 is TGTGCCAGCAGCTTAACCGTGGCTAGCGGGAGGAGAGGGGAGACCCAGTACTTC.

V usage is TRBV28 and J usage is TRBJ2-7; the match to TRBD2 covers 12 bases. With 4 bases clipped from V and 5 bases from J, the junction kept 9 bases outside the gene matches. There are 16 residues in the CDR3. Germline loops: CDR1 MDHEN, CDR2 SYDVKM. The CDR3, as DNA: TGTGCCAGCAGTTGGACTAGCGGGACTGGGGGCCACGAGCAGTACTTC. Residues: CASSWTSGTGGHEQYF.

CDR3 nucleotide sequence: TGTGCCAGCAGCTTGGGGGGCTTTAGCAATCAGCCCCAGCATTTT. It yields the protein CASSLGGFSNQPQHF. This rearrangement joins TRBV5-5 to TRBJ1-5; D perhaps matches TRBD1 (5 bases). CDR3 size: 15 residues. Germline V gene sequence: CDR1 SGHKS, CDR2 YYEKEE (reference sequence). V dropped 0 bases and J dropped 0 bases, with 7 bases sitting between them.

The chain is built from TRBV27 and TRBJ2-5; possible D gene TRBD1, 5 bases. Looked up from germline, CDR1 is MNHEY and CDR2 is SMNVEV (reference sequence). The CDR3 spans 14 residues. Trimming pared 0 bases from V and 3 bases from J, leaving 8 bases between. The CDR3 is CASSLSGDEETQYF. DNA for the CDR3: TGTGCCAGCAGTTTATCAGGGGATGAAGAGACCCAGTACTTC.

This chain uses TRBV29-1 with TRBJ2-7, with TRBD1 identical over 10 bases. The ends lost 7 bases at V and 5 bases at J; junction bases unmatched: 8. Germline loops: CDR1 SQVTM, CDR2 ANQGSEA. The CDR3 covers 13 residues. The DNA of the CDR3 is TGCAGCGCTGTTGGGACAGGGGTCCACGAGCAGTACTTC. Its protein is CSAVGTGVHEQYF.

The V gene is TRBV10-1, the J gene TRBJ2-2, with D perhaps TRBD1 (6 bases). V lost 6 bases and J 4 bases, leaving 12 bases between the germline ends. The CDR3 is 14 amino acids. The germline V gene has CDR1 WNHNN and CDR2 SYGVQD (reference sequence). The CDR3 DNA reads as TGCGCCAGCAGAAGAGGGGGTAGCACCGGGGAGCTGTTTTTT. Residues: CASRRGGSTGELFF.

The chain recombines TRBV19 with TRBJ2-3; no clear D. The CDR3 is made up of 15 amino acids. Trimming pared 3 bases from V and 6 bases from J, leaving 16 bases between. Per germline, CDR1 LNHDA and CDR2 SQIVND (reference sequence). The CDR3 protein is CASSIGKSSLDTQYF. The DNA of the CDR3 is TGTGCCAGTAGTATTGGCAAGTCCAGTTTGGATACGCAGTATTTT.

This chain connects TRBV4-2 to TRBJ2-4; 14 positions agree with TRBD2. In germline, CDR1 is LGHNA, CDR2 YNFKEQ. J lost 7 bases, V lost 1 base, and 0 bases had no gene match. This CDR3 comprises 15 residues. The CDR3 DNA sequence: TGTGCCAGCAGCCAAGGGACTAGCGGGAGGAACATTCAGTACTTC. It codes for CASSQGTSGRNIQYF.

This sequence joins TRBV29-1 and TRBJ1-2, with D uncertain. Trimming removed 0 bases at V and 3 bases at J, with 17 bases between. This CDR3 has 16 amino acids. Germline V gene data show CDR1 as SQVTM and CDR2 as ANQGSEA. The CDR3 loop is CSVEDLRVIGDYGYTF. The CDR3 bases are TGCAGCGTTGAAGATCTGCGGGTGATCGGGGACTATGGCTACACCTTC.

The chain has TRBV13 and TRBJ2-7; 10 bases are a match to TRBD1. From germline, CDR1 is PRHDT and CDR2 FYEKMQ (reference sequence). There are 15 residues in the CDR3. J was trimmed by 3 bases and V by 0 bases; bases with no gene match: 2. The CDR3 region has the DNA TGTGCCAGCAGCTTAGGGGGGACAGGGGTCTACGAGCAGTACTTC. This translates into CASSLGGTGVYEQYF. The full variable domain, in which reference TRBV13 and TRBJ2-7 provide the parts outside the CDR3, is AAGVIQSPRHLIKEKRETATLKCYPIPRHDTVYWYQQGPGQDPQFLISFYEKMQSDKGSIPDRFSAQQFSDYHSELNMSSLELGDSALYFCASSLGGTGVYEQYFGPGTRLTVT.

In DNA, the CDR3 is TGTGCCAGCAGTGAAAGACTAGCGGGTTTCTACAATGAGCAGTTCTTC. This encodes CASSERLAGFYNEQFF. The chain employs TRBV6-1 and TRBJ2-1, with TRBD2 matching 10 bases. The CDR3 loop spans 16 amino acids. Germline V gene data show CDR1 as MNHNS and CDR2 as SASEGT. J was trimmed by 3 bases and V by 2 bases; bases with no gene match: 4.

The chain carries TRBV5-1 and TRBJ2-3; 10 nucleotides match TRBD2. V was clipped by 4 bases and J by 6 bases; unmatched bases: 14. This CDR3 contains 17 residues. The germline V gene encodes CDR1 SGHRS and CDR2 YFSETQ. Here the CDR3 reads CASSLGGASGSGDTQYF. CDR3 coding DNA: TGCGCCAGCAGCCTAGGGGGTGCTAGCGGGAGCGGGGATACGCAGTATTTT.

The chain couples TRBV19 to TRBJ1-1, with D maybe TRBD1 (6 bases). V lost 4 bases to trimming and J lost 4 bases, with 13 bases between them. Germline V gene data show CDR1 as LNHDA and CDR2 as SQIVND (reference sequence). This CDR3 is built from 14 residues. The CDR3 DNA follows: TGTGCCAGTAGTACGGTAGGGGGGGGCACTGAAGCTTTCTTT. It specifies CASSTVGGGTEAFF.

This clone appeared once. J is TRBJ2-7 and V is TRBV7-2; 7 positions agree with TRBD2. CDR1 is SGHTA and CDR2 is FQGNSA in the germline V gene. CDR3 length: 16 residues. Trimming took 4 bases from V and 3 from J; bases not matched to a gene: 12. This CDR3 is CASSSTLAGPLYEQYF. The CDR3 region has the DNA TGTGCCAGCAGCTCAACCTTAGCGGGTCCCCTCTACGAGCAGTACTTC.